This TCR beta chain comes out of a study of STAT3 mutations in large granular lymphocyte leukemia. About the study: Roughly half the longitudinally sequenced T-LGLL patients had canonical STAT3 mutations.

The method was immunoSEQ multiplex PCR; TCRdb's version includes in-frame clones alone and lacks a portion of them. The top ten hold 8.6% of the sample, which has 15,000 to 20,000 clones, 84% seen once. Note on this clone: The target antigen is unknown.

Overall study results and limits: In T-cell large granular lymphocyte leukemia, about half of patients showed multiple immunodominant subclonotypes. TCR clonotype switching after therapy occurred in about 35% of the 18 patients.

Trimming took 2 bases from V and 0 from J, leaving 11 bases between them. Looked up from germline, CDR1 is MNHEY and CDR2 is SVGAGI. The CDR3 totals 15 residues. The source is a man aged 50 to 60 with T-cell large granular lymphocyte leukemia. Some clones in this sample may be carry-over from other donors' samples. The rearrangement joins TRBV6-5 to TRBJ2-7, with D possibly TRBD1 on 5 matching bases. Sequencing was performed on peripheral blood mononuclear cells. CDR3 sequence (DNA): TGTGCCAGCAGTTACGGACACCAAAACTCCTACGAGCAGTACTTC. This codes for CASSYGHQNSYEQYF.